The 2 T cell receptor beta chains below come from one sample, sequenced in a study of T cell clonotyping in hematopoietic cell transplantation (dated by TCRdb to the early 2020s). This specimen's time point label, interpreted: 30 days after allo-HCT. Libraries were constructed by the immunoSEQ multiplex PCR assay. The immuneACCESS repertoire file appears here via TCRdb, limited to in-frame rearrangements. These files lack a portion of the clones; in checked studies, under half of the deficit traces to unresolved V genes, and the cause of the others is not known. For this sample there are 15,000 to 20,000 clones; 61% appear just once. Around 11% of the sample is in the top ten clones. The specimen was PBMCs, collected 30 days after allogeneic stem cell transplant. The source is a male patient in his fifties who had an allogeneic stem cell transplant from an unrelated donor, so T cells may come from the graft donor. Some clones in this sample may be carry-over from other donors' samples.

This chain links TRBV28 with TRBJ2-1, with TRBD2 as a possible D gene (5 bases). CDR3 length: 15 amino acids. V lost 8 bases, J lost 3 bases, and 17 bases lay in between. Germline assignment: CDR1 MDHEN and CDR2 SYDVKM. CDR3 DNA sequence: TGTGCCAGCGCCCGGGCTAGCTATCGCTACAATGAGCAGTTCTTC. This gives the protein CASARASYRYNEQFF. Full variable domain (outside the CDR3, taken from reference TRBV28 and TRBJ2-1): DVKVTQSSRYLVKRTGEKVFLECVQDMDHENMFWYRQDPGLGLRLIYFSYDVKMKEKGDIPEGYSVSREKKERFSLILESASTNQTSMYLCASARASYRYNEQFFGPGTRLTVL.

The chain joins TRBV7-6 to TRBJ2-7, with D unresolved. CDR3 length equals 14 residues. The V gene's germline CDR1 is SGHVS and CDR2 FNYEAQ. V was pared by 1 base and J by 7 bases, with 14 bases between. The CDR3 loop reads CASSLEMGTLEQYF. The CDR3 nucleotides are TGTGCCAGCAGCTTAGAGATGGGCACCCTGGAGCAGTACTTC.